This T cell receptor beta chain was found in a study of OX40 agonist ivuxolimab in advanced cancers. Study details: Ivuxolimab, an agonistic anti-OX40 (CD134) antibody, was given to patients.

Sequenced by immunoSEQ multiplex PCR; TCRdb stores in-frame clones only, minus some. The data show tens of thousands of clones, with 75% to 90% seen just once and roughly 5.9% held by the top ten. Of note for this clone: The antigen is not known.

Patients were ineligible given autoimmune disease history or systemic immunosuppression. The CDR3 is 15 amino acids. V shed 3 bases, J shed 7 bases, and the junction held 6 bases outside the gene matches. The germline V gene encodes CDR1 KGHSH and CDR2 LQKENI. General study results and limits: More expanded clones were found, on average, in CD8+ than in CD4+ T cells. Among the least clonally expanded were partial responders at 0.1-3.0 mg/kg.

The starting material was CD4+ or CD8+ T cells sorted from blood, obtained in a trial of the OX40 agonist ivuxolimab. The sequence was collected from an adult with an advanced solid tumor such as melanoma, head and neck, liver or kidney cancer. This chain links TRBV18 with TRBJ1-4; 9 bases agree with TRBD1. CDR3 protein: CASSPDRDRVEKLFF. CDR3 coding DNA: TGTGCCAGCTCACCCGACCGGGACAGGGTTGAAAAACTGTTTTTT. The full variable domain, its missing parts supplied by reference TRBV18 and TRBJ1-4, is NAGVMQNPRHLVRRRGQEARLRCSPMKGHSHVYWYRQLPEEGLKFMVYLQKENIIDESGMPKERFSAEFPKEGPSILRIQQVVRGDSAAYFCASSPDRDRVEKLFFGSGTQLSVL.